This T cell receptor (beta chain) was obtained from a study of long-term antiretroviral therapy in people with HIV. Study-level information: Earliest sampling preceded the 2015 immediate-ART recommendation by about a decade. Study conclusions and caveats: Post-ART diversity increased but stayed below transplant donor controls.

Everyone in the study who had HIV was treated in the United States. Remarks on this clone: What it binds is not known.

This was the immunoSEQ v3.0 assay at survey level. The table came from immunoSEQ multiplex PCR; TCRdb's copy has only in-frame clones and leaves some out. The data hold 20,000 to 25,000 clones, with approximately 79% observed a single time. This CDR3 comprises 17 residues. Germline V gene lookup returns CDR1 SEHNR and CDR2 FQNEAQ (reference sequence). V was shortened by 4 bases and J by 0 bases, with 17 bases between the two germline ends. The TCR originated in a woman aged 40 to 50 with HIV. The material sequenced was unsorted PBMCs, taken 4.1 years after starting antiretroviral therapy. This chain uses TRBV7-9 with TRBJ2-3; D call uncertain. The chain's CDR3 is CASSSTKDAASTDTQYF. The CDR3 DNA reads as TGTGCCAGCAGCTCAACAAAGGACGCTGCTAGCACAGATACGCAGTATTTT.